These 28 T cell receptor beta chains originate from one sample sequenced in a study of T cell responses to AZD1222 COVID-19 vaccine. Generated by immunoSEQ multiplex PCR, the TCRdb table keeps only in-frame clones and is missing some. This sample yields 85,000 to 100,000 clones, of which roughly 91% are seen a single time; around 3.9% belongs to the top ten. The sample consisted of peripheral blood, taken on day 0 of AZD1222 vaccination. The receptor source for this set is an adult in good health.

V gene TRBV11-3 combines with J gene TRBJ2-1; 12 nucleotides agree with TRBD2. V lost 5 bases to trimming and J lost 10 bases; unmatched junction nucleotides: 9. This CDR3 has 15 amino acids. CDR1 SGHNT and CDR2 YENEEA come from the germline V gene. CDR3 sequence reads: CASSQRLAGETEQFF. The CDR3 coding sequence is TGTGCCAGCAGCCAACGACTAGCGGGGGAGACCGAGCAGTTCTTC. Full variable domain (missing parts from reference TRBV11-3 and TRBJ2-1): EAGVVQSPRYKIIEKKQPVAFWCNPISGHNTLYWYLQNLGQGPELLIRYENEEAVDDSQLPKDRFSAERLKGVDSTLKIQPAELGDSAVYLCASSQRLAGETEQFFGPGTRLTVL.

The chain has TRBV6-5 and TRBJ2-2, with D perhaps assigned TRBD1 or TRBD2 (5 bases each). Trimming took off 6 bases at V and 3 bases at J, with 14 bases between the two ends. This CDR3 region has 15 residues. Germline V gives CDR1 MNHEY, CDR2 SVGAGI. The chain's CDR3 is CASRQAGTHTGELFF. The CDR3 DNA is TGTGCCAGCAGGCAGGCAGGGACCCACACCGGGGAGCTGTTTTTT.

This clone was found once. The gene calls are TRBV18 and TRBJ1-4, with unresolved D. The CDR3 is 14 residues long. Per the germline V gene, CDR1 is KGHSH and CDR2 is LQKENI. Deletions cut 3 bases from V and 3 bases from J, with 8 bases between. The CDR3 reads CASSPSRPNEKLFF. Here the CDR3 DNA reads TGTGCCAGCTCACCGAGTAGACCTAATGAAAAACTGTTTTTT.

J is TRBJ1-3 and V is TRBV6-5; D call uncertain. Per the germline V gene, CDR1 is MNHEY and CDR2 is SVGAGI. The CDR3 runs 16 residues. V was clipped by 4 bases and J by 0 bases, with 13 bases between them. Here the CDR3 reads CASSLTVERSGNTIYF. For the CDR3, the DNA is TGTGCCAGCAGTTTAACGGTAGAGCGCTCTGGAAACACCATATATTTT.

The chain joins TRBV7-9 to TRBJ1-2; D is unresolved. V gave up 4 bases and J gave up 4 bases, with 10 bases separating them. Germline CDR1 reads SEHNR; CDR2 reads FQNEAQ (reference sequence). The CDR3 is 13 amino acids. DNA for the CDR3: TGTGCCAGCAGCTCCAGGCTCCTCTATGGCTACACCTTC. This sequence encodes CASSSRLLYGYTF.

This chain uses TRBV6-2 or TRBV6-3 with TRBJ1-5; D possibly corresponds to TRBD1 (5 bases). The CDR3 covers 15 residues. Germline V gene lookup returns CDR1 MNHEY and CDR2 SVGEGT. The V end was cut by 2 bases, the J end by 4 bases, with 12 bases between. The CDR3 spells CASSYQRGVNQPQHF. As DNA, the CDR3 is TGTGCCAGCAGTTACCAGAGAGGGGTTAATCAGCCCCAGCATTTT.

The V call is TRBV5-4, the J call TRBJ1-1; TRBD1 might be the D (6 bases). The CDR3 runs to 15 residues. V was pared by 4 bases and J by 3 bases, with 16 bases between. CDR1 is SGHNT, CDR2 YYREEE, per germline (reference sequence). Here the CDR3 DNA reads TGTGCCAGCAGCCCGGATGGACAGACTTACACTGAAGCTTTCTTT. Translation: CASSPDGQTYTEAFF.

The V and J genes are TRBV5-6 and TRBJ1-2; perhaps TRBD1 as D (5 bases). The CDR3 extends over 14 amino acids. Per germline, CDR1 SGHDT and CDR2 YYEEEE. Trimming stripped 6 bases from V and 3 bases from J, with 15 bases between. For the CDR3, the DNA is TGTGCCAGCACCGTGGGGGGGTTGGACTATGGCTACACCTTC. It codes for CASTVGGLDYGYTF.

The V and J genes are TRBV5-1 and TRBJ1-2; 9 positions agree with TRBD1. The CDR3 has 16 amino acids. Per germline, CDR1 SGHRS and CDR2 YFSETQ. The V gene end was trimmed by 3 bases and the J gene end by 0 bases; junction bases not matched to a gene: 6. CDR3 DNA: TGCGCCAGCAGCTCAACCGGGACAGGGACTAACTATGGCTACACCTTC. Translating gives CASSSTGTGTNYGYTF.

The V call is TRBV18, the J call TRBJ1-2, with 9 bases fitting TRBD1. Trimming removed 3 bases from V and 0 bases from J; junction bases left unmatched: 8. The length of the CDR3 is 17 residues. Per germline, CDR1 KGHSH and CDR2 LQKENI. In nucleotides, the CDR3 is TGTGCCAGCTCACCCCAGACAGGGGGGCAGTCTAACTATGGCTACACCTTC. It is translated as CASSPQTGGQSNYGYTF.

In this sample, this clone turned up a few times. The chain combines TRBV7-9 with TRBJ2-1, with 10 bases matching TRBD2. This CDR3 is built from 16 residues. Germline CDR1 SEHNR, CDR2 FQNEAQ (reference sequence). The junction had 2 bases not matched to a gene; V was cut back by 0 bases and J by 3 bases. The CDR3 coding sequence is TGTGCCAGCAGCTTAGCCCTAGCGGGGGTCTACAATGAGCAGTTCTTC. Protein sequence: CASSLALAGVYNEQFF.

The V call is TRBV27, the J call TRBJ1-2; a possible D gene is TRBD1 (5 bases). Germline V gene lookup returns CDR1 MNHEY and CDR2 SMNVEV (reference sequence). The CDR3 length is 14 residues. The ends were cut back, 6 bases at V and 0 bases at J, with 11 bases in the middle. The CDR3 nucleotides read TGTGCCAGCAGAGGGACGGGCTCTAACTATGGCTACACCTTC. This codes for CASRGTGSNYGYTF.

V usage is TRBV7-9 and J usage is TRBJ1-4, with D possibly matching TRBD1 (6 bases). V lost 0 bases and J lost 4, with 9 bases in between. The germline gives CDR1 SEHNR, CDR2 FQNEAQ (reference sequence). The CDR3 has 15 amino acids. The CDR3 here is CASSLAQGGNEKLFF. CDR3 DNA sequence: TGTGCCAGCAGCTTAGCGCAAGGGGGTAATGAAAAACTGTTTTTT.

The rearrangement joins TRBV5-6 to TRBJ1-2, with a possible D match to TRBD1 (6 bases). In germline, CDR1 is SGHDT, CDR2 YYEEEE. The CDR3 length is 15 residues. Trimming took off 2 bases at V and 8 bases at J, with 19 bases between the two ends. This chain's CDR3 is CASSLRSQGPRGYTF. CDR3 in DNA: TGTGCCAGCAGCTTAAGGTCACAGGGTCCCCGCGGCTACACCTTC.

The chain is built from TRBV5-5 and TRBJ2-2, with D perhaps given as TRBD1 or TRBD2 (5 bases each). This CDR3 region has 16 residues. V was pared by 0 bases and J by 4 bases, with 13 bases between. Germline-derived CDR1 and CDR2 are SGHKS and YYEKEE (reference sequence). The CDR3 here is CASSLAGRLITGELFF. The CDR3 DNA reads TGTGCCAGCAGCTTGGCGGGGCGACTAATCACCGGGGAGCTGTTTTTT.

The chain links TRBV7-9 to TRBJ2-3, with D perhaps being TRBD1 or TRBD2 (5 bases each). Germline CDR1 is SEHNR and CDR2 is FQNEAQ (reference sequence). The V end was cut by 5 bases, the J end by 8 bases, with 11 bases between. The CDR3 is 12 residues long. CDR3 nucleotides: TGTGCCAGCAGCGGGGGTCTAGGTACGCAGTATTTT. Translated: CASSGGLGTQYF.

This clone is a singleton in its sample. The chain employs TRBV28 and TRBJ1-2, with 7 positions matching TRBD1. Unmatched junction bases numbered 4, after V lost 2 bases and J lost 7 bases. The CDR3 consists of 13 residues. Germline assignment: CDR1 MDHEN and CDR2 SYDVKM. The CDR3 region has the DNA TGTGCCAGCAGTTTAGACAGGGCGGCTGGCTACACCTTC. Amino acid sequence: CASSLDRAAGYTF.

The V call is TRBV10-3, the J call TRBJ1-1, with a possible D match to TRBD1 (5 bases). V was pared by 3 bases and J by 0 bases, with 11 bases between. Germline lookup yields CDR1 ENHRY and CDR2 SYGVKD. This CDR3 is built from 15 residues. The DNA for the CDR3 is TGTGCCATCAGTGAACGACAGTCCATGAACACTGAAGCTTTCTTT. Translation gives CAISERQSMNTEAFF.

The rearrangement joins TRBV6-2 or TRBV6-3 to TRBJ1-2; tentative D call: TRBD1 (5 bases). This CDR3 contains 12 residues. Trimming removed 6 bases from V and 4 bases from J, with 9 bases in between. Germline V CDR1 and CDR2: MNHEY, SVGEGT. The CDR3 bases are TGTGCCAGCAGCGCAGACAGCTATGGCTACACCTTC. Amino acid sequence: CASSADSYGYTF.

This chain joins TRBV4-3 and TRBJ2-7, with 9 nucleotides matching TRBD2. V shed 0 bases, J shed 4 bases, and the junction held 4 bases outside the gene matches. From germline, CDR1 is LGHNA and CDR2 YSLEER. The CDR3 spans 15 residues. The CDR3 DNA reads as TGCGCCAGCAGCCAAGAGCGGGGGGGCGTTTACGAGCAGTACTTC. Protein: CASSQERGGVYEQYF.

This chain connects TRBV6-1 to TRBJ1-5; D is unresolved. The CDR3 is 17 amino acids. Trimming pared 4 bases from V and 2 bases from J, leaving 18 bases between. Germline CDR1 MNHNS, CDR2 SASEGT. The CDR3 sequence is CASSGEAWVGGNQPQHF. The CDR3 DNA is TGTGCCAGCAGTGGAGAGGCATGGGTCGGGGGCAATCAGCCCCAGCATTTT.

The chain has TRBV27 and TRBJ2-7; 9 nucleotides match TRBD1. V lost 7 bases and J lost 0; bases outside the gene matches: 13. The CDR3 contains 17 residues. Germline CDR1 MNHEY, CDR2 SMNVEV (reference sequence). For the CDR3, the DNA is TGTGCCAGCACCATAGCCGGAGGGACAGGGCTCTCCTACGAGCAGTACTTC. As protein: CASTIAGGTGLSYEQYF.

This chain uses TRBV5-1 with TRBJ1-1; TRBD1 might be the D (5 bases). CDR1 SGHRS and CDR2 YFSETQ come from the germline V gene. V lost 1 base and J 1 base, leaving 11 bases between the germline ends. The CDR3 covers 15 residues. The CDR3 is CASSLMGEGNTEAFF. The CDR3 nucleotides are TGCGCCAGCAGCTTGATGGGGGAAGGGAACACTGAAGCTTTCTTT.

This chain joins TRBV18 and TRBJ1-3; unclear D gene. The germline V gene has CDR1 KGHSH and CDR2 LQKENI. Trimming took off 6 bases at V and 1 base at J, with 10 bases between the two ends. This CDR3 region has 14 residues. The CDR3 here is CASSYSASGNTIYF. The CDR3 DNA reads TGTGCCAGCTCTTACTCGGCGTCTGGAAACACCATATATTTT.

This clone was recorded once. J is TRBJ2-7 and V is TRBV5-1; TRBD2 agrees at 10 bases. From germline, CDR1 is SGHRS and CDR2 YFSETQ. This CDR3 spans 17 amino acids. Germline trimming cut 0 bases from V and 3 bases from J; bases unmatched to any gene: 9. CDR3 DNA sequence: TGCGCCAGCAGCTTGGTCTTCGGAGCTAGCGGGGGCTACGAGCAGTACTTC. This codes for CASSLVFGASGGYEQYF.

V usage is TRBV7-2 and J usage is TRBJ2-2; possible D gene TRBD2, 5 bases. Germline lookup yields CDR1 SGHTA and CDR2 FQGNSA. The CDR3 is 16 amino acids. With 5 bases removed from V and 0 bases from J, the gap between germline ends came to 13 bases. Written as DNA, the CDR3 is TGTGCCAGCAGCCCTCGTGGGAGCTCGAACACCGGGGAGCTGTTTTTT. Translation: CASSPRGSSNTGELFF.

CDR3 loop: CASSPRGVSGRETQYF. The CDR3 DNA reads TGCGCCAGCAGCCCCCGTGGGGTATCGGGTAGGGAGACCCAGTACTTC. V usage is TRBV4-3 and J usage is TRBJ2-5; D unclear. Per germline, CDR1 LGHNA and CDR2 YSLEER. The CDR3 length is 16 residues. The ends were cut back, 4 bases at V and 5 bases at J, with 20 bases in the middle.

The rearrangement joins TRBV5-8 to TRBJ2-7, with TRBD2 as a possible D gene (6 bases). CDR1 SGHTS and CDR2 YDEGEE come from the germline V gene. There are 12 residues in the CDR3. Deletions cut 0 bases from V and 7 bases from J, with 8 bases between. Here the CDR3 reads CASSLGGEEQYF. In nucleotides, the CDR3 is TGTGCCAGCAGCTTGGGGGGGGAAGAGCAGTACTTC.